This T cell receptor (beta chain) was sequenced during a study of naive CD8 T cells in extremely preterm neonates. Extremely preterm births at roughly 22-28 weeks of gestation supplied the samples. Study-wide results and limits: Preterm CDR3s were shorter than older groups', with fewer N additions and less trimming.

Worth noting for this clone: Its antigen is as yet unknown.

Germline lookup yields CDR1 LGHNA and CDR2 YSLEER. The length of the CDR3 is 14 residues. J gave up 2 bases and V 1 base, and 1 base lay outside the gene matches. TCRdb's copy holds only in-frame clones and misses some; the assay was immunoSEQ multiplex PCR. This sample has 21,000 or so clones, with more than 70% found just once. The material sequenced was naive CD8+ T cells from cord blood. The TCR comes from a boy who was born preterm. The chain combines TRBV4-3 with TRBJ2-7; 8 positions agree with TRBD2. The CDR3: CASSQAGGPYEQYF. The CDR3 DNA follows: TGCGCCAGCAGCCAAGCGGGGGGGCCCTACGAGCAGTACTTC.